These 28 T cell receptor beta chains came from one sample sequenced in a study of cytomegalovirus exposure and HLA in healthy donors. PCR used 60 Vbeta primers and 13 Jbeta primers. Generated by immunoSEQ multiplex PCR, the TCRdb table keeps only in-frame clones and is missing some. The table has about 180,000 clones, more than 70% seen once. The sequenced material came from PBMCs. The receptors were gathered from a girl aged 5-17 years in good health and CMV-seropositive.

V gene TRBV19 combines with J gene TRBJ2-1; TRBD2 matches at 14 bases. CDR3 length equals 17 residues. CDR1 and CDR2 from the germline V gene are LNHDA and SQIVND (reference sequence). The V gene end was trimmed by 6 bases and the J gene end by 2 bases; junction bases not matched to a gene: 6. DNA of the CDR3: TGTGCCAGTAGCCGGACTAGCGGGAGGAAGCCCTACAATGAGCAGTTCTTC. This translates into CASSRTSGRKPYNEQFF.

The chain employs TRBV7-6 and TRBJ2-7; TRBD1 might be the D (6 bases). The CDR3 totals 14 residues. Germline CDR1 and CDR2: SGHVS and FNYEAQ. The ends were cut back, 1 base at V and 2 bases at J, with 9 bases in the middle. The CDR3 region is CASSLEQGAYEQYF. DNA for the CDR3: TGTGCCAGCAGCTTAGAACAGGGTGCCTACGAGCAGTACTTC.

The chain employs TRBV2 and TRBJ2-1; 10 bases map to TRBD1. The V and J ends lost 6 bases and 6 bases, in that order; junction bases with no gene match: 5. This CDR3 is 14 amino acids long. Germline lookup yields CDR1 SNHLY and CDR2 FYNNEI. The CDR3 region is CASSRGQGVNEQFF. The DNA of the CDR3 is TGTGCCAGCAGCCGCGGACAGGGGGTCAATGAGCAGTTCTTC.

This clone was seen only a few times. The chain is built from TRBV4-1 and TRBJ2-5; the D is unclear. CDR1 is MGHRA, CDR2 YSYEKL, per germline. The CDR3 totals 13 residues. V shed 0 bases and J shed 5 bases, with 7 bases lying between them. DNA of the CDR3: TGCGCCAGCAGCCAAGATGAGTTGGAGACCCAGTACTTC. This codes for CASSQDELETQYF.

This rearrangement joins TRBV6-6 to TRBJ2-7; weak D call: TRBD2 (5 bases). There are 13 residues in the CDR3. Deletions cut 7 bases from V and 5 bases from J, with 15 bases between. The germline V gene has CDR1 MNHNY and CDR2 SVGAGI (reference sequence). CDR3 bases: TGTGCCAGCAAGGAGGTAGCGACTGACGAGCAGTACTTC. Translation: CASKEVATDEQYF.

V and J are TRBV7-9 and TRBJ2-1; 14 nucleotides line up with TRBD2. The CDR3 contains 19 residues. With V trimmed by 5 bases and J by 2 bases, 11 bases remained unmatched. The germline CDR1 and CDR2 sequences are SEHNR and FQNEAQ (reference sequence). In DNA, the CDR3 is TGTGCCAGCAGCCCATATATGGGACTAGCGGGAGCCACCTACAATGAGCAGTTCTTC. Its protein product is CASSPYMGLAGATYNEQFF.

V is TRBV29-1 and J is TRBJ2-5, with D perhaps matching TRBD1 (5 bases). The end of the DNA is better explained by TRBJ2-7, so the J call may be wrong. CDR1 SQVTM and CDR2 ANQGSEA come from the germline V gene. This CDR3 spans 13 amino acids. CDR3 loop: CSVTRDSTYEQYF. CDR3 DNA sequence: TGCAGCGTAACTCGCGACAGTACCTACGAGCAGTACTTC.

In this sample, this clone turned up a few times. The V gene is TRBV5-1, the J gene TRBJ1-4; a weak D match, TRBD1 (6 bases). Germline CDR1 reads SGHRS; CDR2 reads YFSETQ. CDR3 size: 14 residues. V lost 3 bases to trimming and J lost 5 bases, with 11 bases between them. In DNA, the CDR3 is TGCGCCAGCAGCTCCCTCGGACAGAATGAAAAACTGTTTTTT. Its protein is CASSSLGQNEKLFF.

V usage is TRBV27 and J usage is TRBJ1-2; 8 nucleotides agree with TRBD1. The CDR3 spans 15 residues. V shed 0 bases and J 7 bases; nucleotides not matched to a gene: 7. Germline CDR1 is MNHEY and CDR2 is SMNVEV (reference sequence). The CDR3 coding sequence is TGTGCCAGCAGTTTATCCTGGACAGGGAACGGTGGCTACACCTTC. Translating it yields CASSLSWTGNGGYTF.

This clone was seen a single time. This sequence joins TRBV14 and TRBJ2-3; unclear D gene. Trimming shortened V by 4 bases and J by 5 bases, and 7 bases separated the two germline ends. The germline gives CDR1 SGHDN, CDR2 FVKESK. The CDR3 sequence is 12 residues long. As DNA, the CDR3 is TGTGCCAGCAGCCCCCTTAGAGATACGCAGTATTTT. Translating it yields CASSPLRDTQYF.

The chain joins TRBV6-1 to TRBJ1-5; 10 bases align to TRBD1. Unmatched junction bases numbered 5, after V lost 4 bases and J lost 5 bases. In germline, CDR1 is MNHNS, CDR2 SASEGT. This CDR3 has 15 amino acids. The CDR3 protein is CASSGDRGGDQPQHF. In DNA form, the CDR3 reads TGTGCCAGCAGTGGGGACAGGGGAGGGGATCAGCCCCAGCATTTT.

The genes are TRBV10-3 and TRBJ1-4; no definite D call. Trimming shortened V by 3 bases and J by 8 bases, and 10 bases separated the two germline ends. Germline CDR1 reads ENHRY; CDR2 reads SYGVKD. This CDR3 has 13 amino acids. This chain's CDR3 is CAISDPPLEKLFF. The CDR3 DNA follows: TGTGCCATCAGTGACCCCCCGTTGGAAAAACTGTTTTTT.

The chain carries TRBV7-8 and TRBJ2-3, with D possibly TRBD2 on 6 matching bases. CDR1 is SGHVS and CDR2 is FQNEAQ in the germline V gene. The CDR3 spans 15 residues. With 10 bases removed from V and 1 base from J, the gap between germline ends came to 18 bases. CDR3 coding DNA: TGTGCCACCCTCTCCCGGGACTTCGGCACAGATACGCAGTATTTT. This codes for CATLSRDFGTDTQYF.

This sequence joins TRBV11-2 and TRBJ2-7; tentative D call: TRBD1 (5 bases). CDR1 is SGHAT and CDR2 is FQNNGV in the germline V gene. This CDR3 region has 18 residues. Trimming removed 0 bases at V and 5 bases at J, with 23 bases between. The chain's CDR3 is CASSLDSPTGRATHEQYF. The CDR3 bases are TGTGCCAGCAGCTTAGATTCACCTACGGGCAGGGCTACCCACGAGCAGTACTTC.

The chain has TRBV15 and TRBJ1-5; D is unclear. Germline V lookup: CDR1 LNHNV, CDR2 YYDKDF (reference sequence). There are 14 residues in the CDR3. V shed 3 bases and J shed 2 bases, with 8 bases lying between them. This CDR3 is CATSRHIGNQPQHF. The CDR3 bases are TGTGCCACCAGCAGGCATATAGGCAATCAGCCCCAGCATTTT.

This clone came up once. The J gene is TRBJ1-1, the V gene TRBV27, with 7 bases identical to TRBD1. CDR1 MNHEY and CDR2 SMNVEV come from the germline V gene (reference sequence). V lost 7 bases to trimming and J lost 0 bases; unmatched junction nucleotides: 8. The CDR3 has 15 amino acids. Written as DNA, the CDR3 is TGTGCCAGCAAGAGGGGGCCCGAATTGAACACTGAAGCTTTCTTT. Translating it yields CASKRGPELNTEAFF.

This chain joins TRBV5-1 and TRBJ1-1, with TRBD1 identical over 8 bases. This CDR3 contains 15 residues. In germline, CDR1 is SGHRS, CDR2 YFSETQ. J gave up 1 base and V 4 bases, and 6 bases lay outside the gene matches. The CDR3 DNA reads as TGCGCCAGCAGCGTTACCGGGACAGGGAACACTGAAGCTTTCTTT. Protein sequence: CASSVTGTGNTEAFF.

About this clone itself: One end of the junction does not line up with germline, which may come from a read error. This chain connects TRBV7-7 to TRBJ2-5; TRBD2 matches at 8 bases. CDR1 is SSHAT, CDR2 FNYEAQ, per germline (reference sequence). The CDR3 is 13 residues long. CDR3 amino acids: CASSRSGVETQYF. CDR3 in DNA: TGTGCTAGCAGCCGTAGCGGGGTAGAGACCCAGTACTTC.

The CDR3, as DNA: TGTGCCAGCAGTGGGGACAGCATGAACTATGGCTACACCTTC. It translates to CASSGDSMNYGYTF. The V and J genes are TRBV2 and TRBJ1-2; TRBD1 matches 7 bases. Per the germline V gene, CDR1 is SNHLY and CDR2 is FYNNEI. With 4 bases clipped from V and 2 bases from J, the junction kept 4 bases outside the gene matches. This CDR3 comprises 14 residues.

V gene TRBV10-3 combines with J gene TRBJ2-1; D is possibly TRBD1 (6 bases). V was cut by 3 bases and J by 0 bases, with 6 bases left in between. CDR1 is ENHRY and CDR2 is SYGVKD in the germline V gene. The CDR3 runs to 14 residues. CDR3 DNA sequence: TGTGCCATCAGTGAACAGGGCTCCTACAATGAGCAGTTCTTC. It is translated as CAISEQGSYNEQFF.

This clone was seen a handful of times. The CDR3 region is CASSQDRGLAGRGYEQYF. The CDR3 DNA reads TGCGCCAGCAGCCAAGATCGGGGACTAGCGGGGCGCGGATACGAGCAGTACTTC. J is TRBJ2-7 and V is TRBV4-3; 13 bases match TRBD2. J gave up 4 bases and V 0 bases, and 9 bases lay outside the gene matches. Germline values: CDR1 LGHNA, CDR2 YSLEER. The CDR3 totals 18 residues.

This chain links TRBV30 with TRBJ2-3, with TRBD2 matching 10 bases. This CDR3 has 17 residues. Unmatched junction bases numbered 13, after V lost 4 bases and J lost 3 bases. Germline CDR1 GTSNPN, CDR2 SVGIG (reference sequence). In nucleotides, the CDR3 is TGTGCCTGGAAGGGGGGCGCGGCTAGCGGGAGAACAGATACGCAGTATTTT. It translates to CAWKGGAASGRTDTQYF. Complete variable domain (other parts from reference TRBV30 and TRBJ2-3): SQTIHQWPATLVQPVGSPLSLECTVEGTSNPNLYWYRQAAGRGLQLLFYSVGIGQISSEVPQNLSASRPQDRQFILSSKKLLLSDSGFYLCAWKGGAASGRTDTQYFGPGTRLTVL.

The rearrangement joins TRBV27 to TRBJ2-7; TRBD2 aligns across 10 bases. Germline assignment: CDR1 MNHEY and CDR2 SMNVEV (reference sequence). Trimming removed 6 bases from V and 2 bases from J; junction bases left unmatched: 7. This CDR3 is built from 15 residues. CDR3 coding DNA: TGTGCCAGCAGCGTGACTAGCGGGCTTACCTACGAGCAGTACTTC. Residues: CASSVTSGLTYEQYF.

This sequence joins TRBV4-1 and TRBJ2-2; 7 bases are shared with TRBD1. This CDR3 has 16 amino acids. The ends lost 4 bases at V and 7 bases at J; junction bases unmatched: 12. The V gene's germline CDR1 is MGHRA and CDR2 YSYEKL. CDR3 amino acids: CASSRAGTASIGELFF. The CDR3 DNA sequence: TGCGCCAGCAGCCGAGCCGGGACAGCATCCATCGGGGAGCTGTTTTTT.

The V call is TRBV10-3, the J call TRBJ2-5; the D gene is possibly TRBD1 (5 bases). The CDR3 loop spans 14 amino acids. Germline CDR1 and CDR2: ENHRY and SYGVKD. With 2 bases removed from V and 2 bases from J, the gap between germline ends came to 9 bases. CDR3 DNA: TGTGCCATCAGTGAGCCAGACAGTCAAGAGACCCAGTACTTC. Translation gives CAISEPDSQETQYF.

This clone appeared a few times. One junction end disagrees with the germline gene, perhaps due to a read error. The V and J genes are TRBV25-1 and TRBJ1-6; no reliable D call. The V gene's germline CDR1 is MGHDK and CDR2 SYGVNS. This CDR3 region has 11 residues. CDR3: CASSYKDSQLF. In nucleotides, the CDR3 is TGTGCCAGCAGTTATAAGGACTCCCAGCTCTTT.

This clone was seen a few times. The V gene is TRBV4-1, the J gene TRBJ2-7; a weak D match, TRBD2 (6 bases). Germline-derived CDR1 and CDR2 are MGHRA and YSYEKL. With 4 bases removed from V and 2 bases from J, the gap between germline ends came to 12 bases. The CDR3 length is 14 residues. This CDR3 reads CASSRPGLPYEQYF. The CDR3 DNA sequence: TGCGCCAGCAGCCGGCCGGGACTTCCCTACGAGCAGTACTTC.

The chain employs TRBV2 and TRBJ1-4; TRBD1 agrees at 7 bases. J gave up 2 bases and V 5 bases, and 5 bases lay outside the gene matches. The germline V gene has CDR1 SNHLY and CDR2 FYNNEI. This CDR3 is built from 15 residues. CDR3 bases: TGTGCCAGCAGTACTCAACAGGGGACTAATGAAAAACTGTTTTTT. It is translated as CASSTQQGTNEKLFF.